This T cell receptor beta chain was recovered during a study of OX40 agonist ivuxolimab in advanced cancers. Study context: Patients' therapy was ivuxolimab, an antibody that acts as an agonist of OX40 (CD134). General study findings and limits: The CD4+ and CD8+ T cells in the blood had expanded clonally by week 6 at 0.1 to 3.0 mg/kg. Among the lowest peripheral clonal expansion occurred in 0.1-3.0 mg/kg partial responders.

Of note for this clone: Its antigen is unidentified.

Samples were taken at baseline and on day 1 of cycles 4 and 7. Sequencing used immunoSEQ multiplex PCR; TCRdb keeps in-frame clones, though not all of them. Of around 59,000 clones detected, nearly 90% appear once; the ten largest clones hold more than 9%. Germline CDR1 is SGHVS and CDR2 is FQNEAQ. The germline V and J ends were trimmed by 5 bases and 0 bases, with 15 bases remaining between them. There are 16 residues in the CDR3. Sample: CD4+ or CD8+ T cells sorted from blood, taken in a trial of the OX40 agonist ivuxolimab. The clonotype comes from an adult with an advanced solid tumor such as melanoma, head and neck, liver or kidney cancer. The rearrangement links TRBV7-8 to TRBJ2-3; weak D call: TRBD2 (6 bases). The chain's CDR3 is CASSPTGRGSTDTQYF. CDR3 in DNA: TGTGCCAGCAGCCCCACGGGGCGGGGTAGCACAGATACGCAGTATTTT.